This entry features one T cell receptor beta chain sequence. This CDR3 region has 12 residues. With 0 bases removed from V and 9 bases from J, the gap between germline ends came to 9 bases. Per the germline V gene, CDR1 is LGHNT and CDR2 is FRNRAP. Authors' processing steps: Estimated nucleated cell counts came from reference gene primer amplification. Clones were sequenced by immunoSEQ multiplex PCR, and TCRdb holds only the in-frame ones, with some missing. The V and J calls and clone size are taken from that table; D and trimming were inferred from the DNA. The sample has a few hundred thousand clones; over 80% are singletons. The study recruited people aged roughly 18 to 89 years across around 24 US areas. Clinical history as reported by participants underpinned cohort assignment. This sample was included in a study of blood T cell repertoires in COVID-19.

The TCR originated in a human donor in a cohort exposed to, infected with or recovered from COVID-19 (not recorded which). The donor label of this sample is uncertain. The chain links TRBV12-5 to TRBJ2-7; D possibly corresponds to TRBD2 (6 bases). Material for sequencing was PBMCs or T cells enriched from blood (not recorded which). CDR3 protein: CASGLVEAGQYF. CDR3 nucleotide sequence: TGTGCTAGTGGTTTGGTAGAAGCGGGGCAGTACTTC.